These 27 T cell receptor beta chains came from one sample sequenced in a study of response to subunit inactivated influenza vaccine. Using its own MiXCR run on the RT-PCR reads, TCRdb lists one record per CDR3 protein. The sample yields hundreds of thousands of distinct CDR3 sequences, less than 20% seen once. This sample comprised PBMCs from blood, obtained about 5 days after vaccination. Receptors were obtained from a man in his forties or fifties who received an inactivated influenza vaccine.

The chain carries TRBV20-1 and TRBJ1-1; the D gene is possibly TRBD1 (5 bases). The CDR3 sequence is 15 residues long. V lost 1 base and J 1 base, leaving 13 bases between the germline ends. Looked up from germline, CDR1 is DFQATT and CDR2 is SNEGSKA (reference sequence). The CDR3 DNA follows: TGCAGTGCTAGAGGGGGGGTACGGCGGAACACTGAAGCTTTCTTT. Encoded protein: CSARGGVRRNTEAFF.

This clonotype was seen repeatedly, ten times or more. The chain recombines TRBV20-1 with TRBJ2-7; 7 positions agree with TRBD2. The germline gives CDR1 DFQATT, CDR2 SNEGSKA (reference sequence). This CDR3 has 14 residues. The J segment lost 2 bases and the V segment lost 6 bases, leaving 10 bases of the junction unmatched. The CDR3 here is CSAPERRGTYEQYF. The CDR3 DNA reads as TGCAGTGCCCCGGAGCGGCGGGGGACCTACGAGCAGTACTTC.

V is TRBV7-2 and J is TRBJ1-3; TRBD1 might be the D (5 bases). Between the trimmed V and J ends, which lost 1 base and 1 base, there was a span of 11 bases. Per the germline V gene, CDR1 is SGHTA and CDR2 is FQGNSA. The CDR3 runs to 16 residues. The CDR3 loop reads CASSLVQWGSGNTIYF. CDR3 DNA sequence: TGTGCCAGCAGCTTAGTTCAGTGGGGGTCTGGAAACACCATATATTTT.

This clonotype came up a few times. The chain employs TRBV20-1 and TRBJ2-1; TRBD2 matches at 9 bases. This CDR3 region has 15 residues. CDR1 is DFQATT and CDR2 is SNEGSKA in the germline V gene (reference sequence). V lost 1 base and J lost 3; bases outside the gene matches: 4. DNA of the CDR3: TGCAGTGCTAGAGTGTCTAGCGGGGACTACAATGAGCAGTTCTTC. Translated, it gives CSARVSSGDYNEQFF.

There are a few counts of this clonotype. The rearrangement uses TRBV29-1 and TRBJ1-1; the D is unclear. Germline CDR1 and CDR2: SQVTM and ANQGSEA. This CDR3 region has 12 residues. Trimming removed 4 bases from V and 4 bases from J, with 10 bases in between. CDR3 in DNA: TGCAGCGTTGCTGGGAGGAGCACTGAAGCTTTCTTT. Residues: CSVAGRSTEAFF.

The rearrangement joins TRBV7-9 to TRBJ1-2, with 8 bases matching TRBD1. Germline loops: CDR1 SEHNR, CDR2 FQNEAQ (reference sequence). V lost 5 bases and J lost 5; bases outside the gene matches: 10. The CDR3 runs 15 residues. The CDR3 coding sequence is TGTGCCAGCAGCCCTAGCGGACAGGGCCTATATGGCTACACCTTC. Protein product: CASSPSGQGLYGYTF.

This clonotype was seen a few times. The V gene is TRBV10-3, the J gene TRBJ2-5; D is possibly TRBD1 (6 bases). The CDR3 length is 15 residues. V was pared by 4 bases and J by 2 bases, with 14 bases between. In germline, CDR1 is ENHRY, CDR2 SYGVKD. As DNA, the CDR3 is TGTGCCATCAGTGCGTCAGGGGTCTCTCAAGAGACCCAGTACTTC. It yields the protein CAISASGVSQETQYF.

This clonotype occurred many times. The chain employs TRBV24-1 and TRBJ2-1; D is unresolved. The CDR3 covers 13 residues. Germline values: CDR1 KGHDR, CDR2 SFDVKD. The germline V and J ends were trimmed by 8 bases and 3 bases, with 10 bases remaining between them. DNA for the CDR3: TGTGCCACCATTGCGGACGGCTACAATGAGCAGTTCTTC. Its protein product is CATIADGYNEQFF.

This clonotype was observed a handful of times. V gene TRBV18 combines with J gene TRBJ2-1; D possibly matches TRBD1 or TRBD2 (5 bases each). The CDR3 consists of 17 residues. Germline V gives CDR1 KGHSH, CDR2 LQKENI. V was shortened by 4 bases and J by 0 bases, with 16 bases between the two germline ends. The DNA of the CDR3 is TGTGCCAGCTCACTCGCGGGTGGGGGAAGCTCCTACAATGAGCAGTTCTTC. Translated: CASSLAGGGSSYNEQFF.

This sequence joins TRBV7-2 and TRBJ2-7; no clear D. CDR1 SGHTA and CDR2 FQGNSA come from the germline V gene. This CDR3 is 12 amino acids long. Trimming removed 5 bases from V and 4 bases from J, with 9 bases in between. The CDR3 region has the DNA TGTGCCAGCAGCACCAGGTCTTACGAGCAGTACTTC. Amino acid sequence: CASSTRSYEQYF.

There are a few counts of this clonotype. At one end, the junction sequence differs from germline, possibly due to a read error. The chain carries TRBV20-1 and TRBJ2-1; 9 nucleotides match TRBD2. This CDR3 is built from 14 residues. CDR1 is DFQATT and CDR2 is SNEGSKA in the germline V gene (reference sequence). CDR3 sequence reads: CSARAGGKDNEQFF. The CDR3 bases are TGCAGTGCCAGAGCGGGAGGAAAGGACAATGAGCAGTTCTTC.

There are many counts of this clonotype. The chain links TRBV20-1 to TRBJ1-5, with 9 nucleotides matching TRBD1. J was trimmed by 6 bases and V by 6 bases; bases with no gene match: 18. Germline V lookup: CDR1 DFQATT, CDR2 SNEGSKA (reference sequence). The CDR3 extends over 17 amino acids. The CDR3: CSARSNPGQGMSQPQHF. CDR3 DNA sequence: TGCAGTGCACGGAGCAACCCGGGACAGGGAATGAGTCAGCCCCAGCATTTT.

This clonotype turned up a few times. The chain employs TRBV20-1 and TRBJ2-1; 7 positions match TRBD1. Germline-derived CDR1 and CDR2 are DFQATT and SNEGSKA (reference sequence). Losses at the gene ends were 5 bases for V and 6 bases for J; bases not matched to a gene: 13. The CDR3 runs 15 residues. The CDR3 coding sequence is TGCAGTGCTCCGGTTCGGGCAGGGGGTGGCAATGAGCAGTTCTTC. It yields the protein CSAPVRAGGGNEQFF.

The chain has TRBV3-1 and TRBJ2-1, with 10 bases matching TRBD2. This CDR3 is built from 18 residues. Germline CDR1 and CDR2: LGHDT and YNNKEL (reference sequence). The V gene end was trimmed by 2 bases and the J gene end by 3 bases; junction bases not matched to a gene: 10. The CDR3 here is CASSQRPLAGAHYNEQFF. CDR3 sequence (DNA): TGTGCCAGCAGCCAAAGGCCCCTAGCGGGAGCACACTACAATGAGCAGTTCTTC.

Many counts were recorded for this clonotype. The chain couples TRBV5-1 to TRBJ2-2; no definite D call. V gave up 2 bases and J gave up 4 bases, with 9 bases separating them. The V gene's germline CDR1 is SGHRS and CDR2 YFSETQ. The CDR3 has 14 residues. CDR3 residues: CASSLNVGTGELFF. The CDR3 nucleotides read TGCGCCAGCAGCTTAAACGTGGGCACCGGGGAGCTGTTTTTT.

This clonotype was recorded a few times. The chain is built from TRBV30 and TRBJ1-2; 7 bases line up with TRBD1. With V trimmed by 4 bases and J by 7 bases, 12 bases remained unmatched. Looked up from germline, CDR1 is GTSNPN and CDR2 is SVGIG (reference sequence). There are 14 residues in the CDR3. The CDR3 sequence: CAWTGDSVGIGYTF. CDR3 sequence (DNA): TGTGCCTGGACGGGGGACAGCGTGGGGATTGGCTACACCTTC.

This clonotype has only a few counts. V gene TRBV20-1 combines with J gene TRBJ2-7; TRBD1 agrees at 8 bases. Germline CDR1 and CDR2: DFQATT and SNEGSKA (reference sequence). J was trimmed by 1 base and V by 2 bases; bases with no gene match: 1. The CDR3 consists of 13 residues. CDR3 nucleotide sequence: TGCAGTGCTAGAAGGACAGGGTCCTACGAGCAGTACTTC. Its translation: CSARRTGSYEQYF.

Written as DNA, the CDR3 is TGTGCCAGCAGTTACTCGGACGGGAGGGCCGAGCAGTACTTC. This translates into CASSYSDGRAEQYF. The chain combines TRBV6-5 with TRBJ2-7; TRBD2 matches at 8 bases. The CDR3 contains 14 residues. Per germline, CDR1 MNHEY and CDR2 SVGAGI. Trimming at V came to 0 bases and at J to 6 bases, leaving 4 bases not matched to a gene.

A few counts support this clonotype. This chain joins TRBV12-5 and TRBJ1-1; unclear D gene. Germline V CDR1 and CDR2: LGHNT, FRNRAP. V dropped 2 bases and J dropped 3 bases, with 4 bases sitting between them. The CDR3 totals 12 residues. The CDR3 DNA follows: TGTGCTAGTGGTTTGTCGGACACTGAAGCTTTCTTT. As protein: CASGLSDTEAFF.

Ten or more counts support this clonotype. The chain links TRBV28 to TRBJ2-3; D possibly uses TRBD1 or TRBD2 (5 bases each). V lost 3 bases, J lost 0 bases, and 7 bases lay in between. Germline loops: CDR1 MDHEN, CDR2 SYDVKM. The length of the CDR3 is 14 residues. In DNA form, the CDR3 reads TGTGCCAGCAGTTTCAGGGAGAGCACAGATACGCAGTATTTT. Translated: CASSFRESTDTQYF.

This clonotype was observed a handful of times. This chain connects TRBV9 to TRBJ2-3; D gene uncertain. V lost 5 bases and J 5 bases, leaving 6 bases between the germline ends. This CDR3 has 11 amino acids. Looked up from germline, CDR1 is SGDLS and CDR2 is YYNGEE. CDR3 in amino acids: CASRSEDTQYF. The CDR3 nucleotides are TGTGCCAGCAGGTCGGAAGATACGCAGTATTTT. The full variable domain, completed using reference TRBV9 and TRBJ2-3, is DSGVTQTPKHLITATGQRVTLRCSPRSGDLSVYWYQQSLDQGLQFLIQYYNGEERAKGNILERFSAQQFPDLHSELNLSSLELGDSALYFCASRSEDTQYFGPGTRLTVL.

The table lists this clonotype with a few counts. The V and J genes are TRBV7-9 and TRBJ2-1; 14 positions match TRBD2. Germline assignment: CDR1 SEHNR and CDR2 FQNEAQ (reference sequence). The CDR3 length is 15 residues. The V gene end was trimmed by 5 bases and the J gene end by 12 bases; junction bases not matched to a gene: 9. This CDR3 is CASSPPGLAGVGQFF. CDR3 sequence (DNA): TGTGCCAGCAGCCCACCGGGACTAGCGGGAGTTGGGCAGTTCTTC.

This clonotype was observed at least ten times. The CDR3 spells CSARADSLGNQPQHF. The CDR3 DNA reads TGCAGTGCTAGAGCGGACAGCCTCGGCAATCAGCCCCAGCATTTT. The J gene is TRBJ1-5, the V gene TRBV20-1; D possibly corresponds to TRBD1 (6 bases). The germline V gene encodes CDR1 DFQATT and CDR2 SNEGSKA (reference sequence). The V gene lost 1 base and the J gene lost 2 bases, with 12 bases spanning the gap. The CDR3 is made up of 15 amino acids.

This clonotype was seen more than once but under ten times. V gene TRBV6-1 combines with J gene TRBJ2-1, with TRBD2 as a possible D gene (5 bases). The CDR3 loop spans 15 amino acids. CDR1 is MNHNS and CDR2 is SASEGT in the germline V gene. V was shortened by 11 bases and J by 0 bases, with 17 bases between the two germline ends. The CDR3 protein is CACGSRGSSYNEQFF. The DNA of the CDR3 is TGTGCCTGCGGGTCGCGAGGAAGCTCCTACAATGAGCAGTTCTTC.

The chain joins TRBV27 to TRBJ2-1; TRBD2 aligns across 13 bases. J lost 13 bases, V lost 4 bases, and 10 bases had no gene match. Germline CDR1 reads MNHEY; CDR2 reads SMNVEV (reference sequence). This CDR3 region has 15 residues. The CDR3 protein is CASSYPGLAGSGQFF. CDR3 DNA: TGTGCCAGCAGTTATCCGGGACTAGCGGGATCGGGTCAGTTCTTC.

This clonotype was recorded a few times. The genes are TRBV20-1 and TRBJ1-6, with TRBD1 matching over 9 bases. Germline loops: CDR1 DFQATT, CDR2 SNEGSKA (reference sequence). J gave up 9 bases and V 4 bases, and 13 bases lay outside the gene matches. This CDR3 has 16 amino acids. CDR3 region: CSAIGPDRGSGSPLHF. The CDR3 DNA reads as TGCAGTGCTATCGGGCCCGACAGGGGGTCGGGTTCACCCCTCCACTTT.

Ten or more counts support this clonotype. The V and J genes are TRBV4-3 and TRBJ2-7; 10 bases fit TRBD1. CDR3 length equals 16 residues. CDR1 is LGHNA and CDR2 is YSLEER in the germline V gene. The V segment lost 0 bases and the J segment 2 bases; nucleotides outside the gene matches: 4. The CDR3 spells CASSQDGGQGTYEQYF. The CDR3 coding sequence is TGCGCCAGCAGCCAAGATGGGGGACAGGGGACCTACGAGCAGTACTTC.